Reported below is one T cell receptor beta chain. Authors' analysis steps: Researchers report that nucleated cell counts were estimated from reference gene primer amplification. Only in-frame clones appear in the TCRdb table, and some are missing; sequencing was by immunoSEQ multiplex PCR. V, J and clone size reflect that table, while D and trimming were determined from the DNA. The data contain over 350,000 clones, around nine tenths of them singletons. The entry originates in a study of blood T cell repertoires in COVID-19. V shed 5 bases, J shed 1 base, and the junction held 8 bases outside the gene matches. Germline assignment: CDR1 KGHSH and CDR2 LQKENI. The CDR3 contains 16 residues.

This chain links TRBV18 with TRBJ1-1; 9 nucleotides match TRBD1. The sequence was collected from a woman aged 45-65 years who had recovered from COVID-19. Sequencing input: PBMCs or T cells enriched from blood (not recorded which). Written as DNA, the CDR3 is TGTGCCAGCTCAGAATATGTGGGACAGGGGAACACTGAAGCTTTCTTT. This translates into CASSEYVGQGNTEAFF.